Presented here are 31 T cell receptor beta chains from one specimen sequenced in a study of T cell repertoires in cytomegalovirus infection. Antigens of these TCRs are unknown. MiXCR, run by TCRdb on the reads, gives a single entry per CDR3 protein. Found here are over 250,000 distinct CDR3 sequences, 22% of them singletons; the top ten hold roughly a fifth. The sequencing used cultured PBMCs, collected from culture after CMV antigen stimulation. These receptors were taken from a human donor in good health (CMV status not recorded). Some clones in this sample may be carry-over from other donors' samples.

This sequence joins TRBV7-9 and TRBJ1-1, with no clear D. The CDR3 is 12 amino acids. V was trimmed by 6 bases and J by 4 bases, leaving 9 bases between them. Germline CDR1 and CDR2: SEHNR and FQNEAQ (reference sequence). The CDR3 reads CASRATGTEAFF. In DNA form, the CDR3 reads TGTGCCAGCAGGGCGACGGGCACTGAAGCTTTCTTT.

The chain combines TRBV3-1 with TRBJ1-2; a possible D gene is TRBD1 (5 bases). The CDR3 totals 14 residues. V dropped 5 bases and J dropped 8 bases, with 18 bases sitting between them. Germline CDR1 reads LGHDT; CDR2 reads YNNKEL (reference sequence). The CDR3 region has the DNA TGTGCCAGCAGCGCCCCGAGAGGGGTGGGAGGCTACACCTTC. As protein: CASSAPRGVGGYTF.

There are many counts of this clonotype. CDR3 sequence (DNA): TGTGCCAGCAGCTTTGGAAACAATGAAAAACTGTTTTTT. It specifies CASSFGNNEKLFF. V gene TRBV7-6 combines with J gene TRBJ1-4, with no clear D. CDR3 length equals 13 residues. Germline assignment: CDR1 SGHVS and CDR2 FNYEAQ. The ends were cut back, 3 bases at V and 5 bases at J, with 7 bases in the middle.

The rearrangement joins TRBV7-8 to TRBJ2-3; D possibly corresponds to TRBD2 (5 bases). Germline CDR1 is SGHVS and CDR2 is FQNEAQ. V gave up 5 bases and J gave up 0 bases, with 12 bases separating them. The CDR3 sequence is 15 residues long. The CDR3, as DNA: TGTGCCAGCAGCCCCCGTCCGGGGAGCACAGATACGCAGTATTTT. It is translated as CASSPRPGSTDTQYF.

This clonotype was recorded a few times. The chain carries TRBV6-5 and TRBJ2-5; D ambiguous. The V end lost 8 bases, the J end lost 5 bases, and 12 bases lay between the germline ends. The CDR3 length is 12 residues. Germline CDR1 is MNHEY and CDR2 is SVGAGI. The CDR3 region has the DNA TGTGCCAGCGGGCCCCAAAGGGAGACCCAGTACTTC. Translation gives CASGPQRETQYF.

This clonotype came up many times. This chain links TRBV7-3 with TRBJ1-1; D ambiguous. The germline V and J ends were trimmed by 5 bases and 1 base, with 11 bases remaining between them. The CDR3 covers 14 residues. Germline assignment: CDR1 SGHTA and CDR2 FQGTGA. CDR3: CASSQYLTNTEAFF. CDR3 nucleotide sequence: TGTGCCAGCAGCCAATACCTAACGAACACTGAAGCTTTCTTT.

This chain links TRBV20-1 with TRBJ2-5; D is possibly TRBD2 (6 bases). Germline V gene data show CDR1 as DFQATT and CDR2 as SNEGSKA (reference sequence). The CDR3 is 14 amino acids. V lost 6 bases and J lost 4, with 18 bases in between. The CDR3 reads CSAAFRGMAETQYF. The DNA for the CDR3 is TGCAGTGCCGCCTTTCGCGGGATGGCAGAGACCCAGTACTTC.

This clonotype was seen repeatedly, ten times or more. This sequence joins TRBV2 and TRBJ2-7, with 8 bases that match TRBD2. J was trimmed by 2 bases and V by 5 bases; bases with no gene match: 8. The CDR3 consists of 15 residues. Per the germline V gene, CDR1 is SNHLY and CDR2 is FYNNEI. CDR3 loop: CASSFSPGLAYEQYV. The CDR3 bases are TGTGCCAGCAGTTTCAGTCCGGGACTAGCCTACGAGCAGTACGTC.

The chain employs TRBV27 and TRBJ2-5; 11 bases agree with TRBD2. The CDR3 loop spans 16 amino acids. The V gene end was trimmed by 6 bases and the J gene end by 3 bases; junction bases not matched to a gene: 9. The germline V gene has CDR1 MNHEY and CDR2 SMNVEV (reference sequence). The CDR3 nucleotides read TGTGCCAGCAGCTCGGTAGCGGGACTAGCGGAAGAGACCCAGTACTTC. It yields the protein CASSSVAGLAEETQYF.

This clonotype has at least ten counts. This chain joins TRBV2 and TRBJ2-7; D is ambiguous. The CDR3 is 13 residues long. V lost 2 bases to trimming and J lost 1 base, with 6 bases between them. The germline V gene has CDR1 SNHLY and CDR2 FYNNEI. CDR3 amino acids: CASSEQGSYEQYV. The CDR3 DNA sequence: TGTGCCAGCAGTGAACAAGGTTCCTACGAGCAGTACGTC.

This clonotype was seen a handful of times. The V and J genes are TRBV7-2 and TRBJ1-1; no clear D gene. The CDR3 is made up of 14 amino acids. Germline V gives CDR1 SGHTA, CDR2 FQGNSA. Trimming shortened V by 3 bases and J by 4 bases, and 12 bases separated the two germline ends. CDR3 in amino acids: CASSLDRGVTEAFF. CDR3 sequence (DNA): TGTGCCAGCAGCTTGGATCGGGGTGTCACTGAAGCTTTCTTT.

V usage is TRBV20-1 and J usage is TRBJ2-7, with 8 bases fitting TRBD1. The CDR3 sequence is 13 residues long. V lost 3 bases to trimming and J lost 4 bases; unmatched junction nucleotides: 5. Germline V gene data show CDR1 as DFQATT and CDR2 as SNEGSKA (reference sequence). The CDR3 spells CSASQGARYEQYF. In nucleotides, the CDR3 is TGCAGTGCTAGTCAGGGGGCGAGGTACGAGCAGTACTTC.

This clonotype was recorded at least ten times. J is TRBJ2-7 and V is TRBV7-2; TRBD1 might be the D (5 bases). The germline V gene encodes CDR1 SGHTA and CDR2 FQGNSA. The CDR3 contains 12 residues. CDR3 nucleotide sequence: TGTGCCAGCAGCCAGCCTCCTCAGGGTCTAAACGTC. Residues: CASSQPPQGLNV.

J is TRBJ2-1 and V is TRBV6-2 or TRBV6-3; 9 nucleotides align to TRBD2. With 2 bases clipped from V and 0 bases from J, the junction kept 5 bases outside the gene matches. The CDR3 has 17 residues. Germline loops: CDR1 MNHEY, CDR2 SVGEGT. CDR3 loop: CASSYDPSGISYNEQFF. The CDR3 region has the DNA TGTGCCAGCAGTTACGACCCTAGCGGGATCTCCTACAATGAGCAGTTCTTC.

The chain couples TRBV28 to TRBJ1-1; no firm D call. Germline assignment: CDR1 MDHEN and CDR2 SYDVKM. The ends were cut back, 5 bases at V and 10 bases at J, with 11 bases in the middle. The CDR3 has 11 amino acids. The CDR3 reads CASSQPRRAFF. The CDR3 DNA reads TGTGCCAGCAGTCAGCCCCGCCGAGCTTTCTTT.

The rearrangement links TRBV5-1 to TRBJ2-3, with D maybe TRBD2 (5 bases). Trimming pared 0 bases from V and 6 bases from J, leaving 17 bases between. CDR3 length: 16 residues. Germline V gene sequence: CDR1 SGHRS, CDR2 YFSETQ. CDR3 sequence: CASSLDGSYWRDTQYF. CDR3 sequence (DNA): TGCGCCAGCAGCTTGGACGGGTCCTATTGGAGGGATACGCAGTATTTT. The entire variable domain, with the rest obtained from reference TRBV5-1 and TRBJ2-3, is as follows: KAGVTQTPRYLIKTRGQQVTLSCSPISGHRSVSWYQQTPGQGLQFLFEYFSETQRNKGNFPGRFSGRQFSNSRSEMNVSTLELGDSALYLCASSLDGSYWRDTQYFGPGTRLTVL.

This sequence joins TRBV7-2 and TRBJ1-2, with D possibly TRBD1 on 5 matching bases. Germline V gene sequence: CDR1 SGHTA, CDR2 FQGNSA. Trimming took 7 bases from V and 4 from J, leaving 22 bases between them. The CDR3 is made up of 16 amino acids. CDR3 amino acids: CASIEGTVRSGYGYTF. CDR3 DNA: TGTGCCAGCATCGAAGGGACTGTACGTTCTGGCTATGGCTACACCTTC.

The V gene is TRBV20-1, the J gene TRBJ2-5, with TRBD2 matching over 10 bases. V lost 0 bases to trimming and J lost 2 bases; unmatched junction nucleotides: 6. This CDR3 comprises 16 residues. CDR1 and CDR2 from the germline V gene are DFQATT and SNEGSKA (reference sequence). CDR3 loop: CSARDLAGGPQETQYF. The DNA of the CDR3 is TGCAGTGCTAGAGATTTAGCGGGAGGACCACAAGAGACCCAGTACTTC.

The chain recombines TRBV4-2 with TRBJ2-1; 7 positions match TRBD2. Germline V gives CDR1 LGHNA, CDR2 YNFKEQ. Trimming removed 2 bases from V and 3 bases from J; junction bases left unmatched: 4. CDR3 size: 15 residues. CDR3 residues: CASSQTGTNYNEQFF. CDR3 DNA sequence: TGTGCCAGCAGCCAAACCGGGACTAACTACAATGAGCAGTTCTTC.

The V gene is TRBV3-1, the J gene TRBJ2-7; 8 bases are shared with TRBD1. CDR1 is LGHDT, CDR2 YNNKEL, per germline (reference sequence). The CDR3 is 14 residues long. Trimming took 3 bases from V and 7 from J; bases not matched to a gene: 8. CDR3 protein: CASSQARGPGEQYF. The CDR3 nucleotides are TGTGCCAGCAGCCAGGCCAGGGGGCCGGGGGAGCAGTACTTC.

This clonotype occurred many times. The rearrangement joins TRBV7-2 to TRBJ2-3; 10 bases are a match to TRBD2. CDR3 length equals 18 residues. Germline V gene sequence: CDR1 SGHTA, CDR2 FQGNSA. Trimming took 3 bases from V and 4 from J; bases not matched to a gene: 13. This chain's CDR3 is CASSLTSGHRSRADTQYF. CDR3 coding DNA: TGTGCCAGCAGCTTGACTAGCGGGCACCGGTCGAGGGCAGATACGCAGTATTTT.

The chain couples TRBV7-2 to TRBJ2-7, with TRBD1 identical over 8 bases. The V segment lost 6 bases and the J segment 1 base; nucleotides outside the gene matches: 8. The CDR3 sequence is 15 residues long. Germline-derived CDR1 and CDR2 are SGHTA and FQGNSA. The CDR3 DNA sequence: TGTGCCAGCAGAGAATCCGGGACAGGTTCCTACGAGCAGTACTTC. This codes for CASRESGTGSYEQYF.

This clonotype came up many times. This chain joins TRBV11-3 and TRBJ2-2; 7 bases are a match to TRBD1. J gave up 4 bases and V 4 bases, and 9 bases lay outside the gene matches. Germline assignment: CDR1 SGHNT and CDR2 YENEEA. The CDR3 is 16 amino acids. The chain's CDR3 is CASSSLTGRVTGELFF. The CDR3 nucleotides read TGTGCCAGCAGCTCCCTGACAGGGCGGGTCACCGGGGAGCTGTTTTTT.

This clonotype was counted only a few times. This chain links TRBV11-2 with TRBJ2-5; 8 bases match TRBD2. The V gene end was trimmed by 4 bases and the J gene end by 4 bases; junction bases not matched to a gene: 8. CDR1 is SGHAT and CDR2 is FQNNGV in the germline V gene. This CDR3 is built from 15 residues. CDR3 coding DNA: TGTGCCAGCAGCTATCGGGGGGGAGTCGGAGAGACCCAGTACTTC. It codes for CASSYRGGVGETQYF.

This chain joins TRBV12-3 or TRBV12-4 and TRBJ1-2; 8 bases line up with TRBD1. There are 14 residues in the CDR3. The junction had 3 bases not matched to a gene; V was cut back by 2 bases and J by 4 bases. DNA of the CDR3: TGTGCCAGCAGTTTACTGGGACAGGCCTATGGCTACACCTTC. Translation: CASSLLGQAYGYTF.

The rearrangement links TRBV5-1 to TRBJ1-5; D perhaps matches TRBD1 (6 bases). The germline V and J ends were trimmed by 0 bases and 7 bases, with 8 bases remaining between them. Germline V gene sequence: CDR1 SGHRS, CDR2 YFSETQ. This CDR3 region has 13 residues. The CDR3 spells CASSLVGAQPQHF. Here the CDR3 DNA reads TGCGCCAGCAGCTTGGTGGGGGCACAGCCCCAGCATTTT.

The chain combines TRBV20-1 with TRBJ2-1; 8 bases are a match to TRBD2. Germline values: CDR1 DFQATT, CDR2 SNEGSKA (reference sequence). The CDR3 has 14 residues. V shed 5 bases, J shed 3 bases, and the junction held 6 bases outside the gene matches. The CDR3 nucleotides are TGCAGTGCTGTCACACTAGCGGACTACAATGAGCAGTTCTTC. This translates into CSAVTLADYNEQFF.

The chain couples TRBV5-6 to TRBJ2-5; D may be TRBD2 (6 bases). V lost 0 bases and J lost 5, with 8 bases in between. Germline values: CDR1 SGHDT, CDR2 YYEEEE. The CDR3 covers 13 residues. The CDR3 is CASSLVGSETQYF. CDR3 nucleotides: TGTGCCAGCAGCTTGGTCGGGAGTGAGACCCAGTACTTC.

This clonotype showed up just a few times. The CDR3 here is CASRLSRQAIPDTQYF. CDR3 nucleotide sequence: TGCGCCAGCAGACTGAGCCGGCAAGCCATCCCAGATACGCAGTATTTT. The V gene is TRBV4-3, the J gene TRBJ2-3; D is uncertain. CDR1 is LGHNA and CDR2 is YSLEER in the germline V gene. Trimming removed 6 bases at V and 4 bases at J, with 20 bases between. The CDR3 is 16 residues long.

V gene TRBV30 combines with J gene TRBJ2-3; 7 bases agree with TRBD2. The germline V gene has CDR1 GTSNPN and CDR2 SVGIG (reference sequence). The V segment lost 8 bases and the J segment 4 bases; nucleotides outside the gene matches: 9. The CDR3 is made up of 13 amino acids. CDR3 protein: CANSGGSADTQYF. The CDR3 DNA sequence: TGTGCCAATTCTGGCGGGAGTGCAGATACGCAGTATTTT.

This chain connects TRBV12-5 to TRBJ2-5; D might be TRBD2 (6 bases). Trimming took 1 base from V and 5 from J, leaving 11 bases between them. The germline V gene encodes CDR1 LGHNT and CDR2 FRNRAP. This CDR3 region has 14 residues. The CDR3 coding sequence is TGTGCTAGTGGTTTGGGACTAGTCCCCGAGACCCAGTACTTC. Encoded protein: CASGLGLVPETQYF. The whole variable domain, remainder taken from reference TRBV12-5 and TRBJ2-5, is DARVTQTPRHKVTEMGQEVTMRCQPILGHNTVFWYRQTMMQGLELLAYFRNRAPLDDSGMPKDRFSAEMPDATLATLKIQPSEPRDSAVYFCASGLGLVPETQYFGPGTRLLVL.